This T cell receptor (beta chain) was identified in a study of lymphopenia after photon versus proton radiotherapy. Study outcomes and limitations: Only patients who died were analyzed for survival; proton advantage is unproven. A bigger post-nadir fall in TCR diversity correlated inversely with survival time in deceased patients. Photon-treated patients lost naive T cells and TCR diversity; proton-treated stayed stable. After the lymphocyte nadir, photon-treated repertoires showed oligoclonal expansion, especially of CD8+ Temra cells.

The CDR3 totals 16 residues. Germline V gene sequence: CDR1 MGHRA, CDR2 YSYEKL. V was shortened by 2 bases and J by 3 bases, with 13 bases between the two germline ends. To note about this clone: What it recognizes is unknown.

Libraries were prepared by immunoSEQ multiplex PCR; TCRdb keeps only in-frame clonotypes and omits some of them. Here the sample spans around 28,000 clones, about 81% being singletons. The receptor was derived from a man between 50 and 59 years old with gastric cancer. V usage is TRBV4-1 and J usage is TRBJ1-4; D is perhaps TRBD1 (6 bases). This material consisted of peripheral blood, taken from a patient treated with photon-based radiotherapy. The CDR3 region is CASSQLTGMSNEKLFF. CDR3 DNA sequence: TGCGCCAGCAGCCAACTAACAGGGATGTCTAATGAAAAACTGTTTTTT.